These 6 T cell receptor beta chains share one sample of origin, sequenced in a study of T cell responses to AZD1222 COVID-19 vaccine. Assay used: immunoSEQ multiplex PCR; TCRdb lists only in-frame clones, some missing. The table shows some 78,000 clones, with approximately 83% occurring only once. The starting material was peripheral blood, obtained 28 days after the second AZD1222 dose. The receptors were sampled from an adult who received the AZD1222 COVID-19 vaccine.

The rearrangement uses TRBV5-4 and TRBJ2-5; D call uncertain. CDR3 size: 15 residues. V shed 3 bases and J shed 2 bases, with 14 bases lying between them. Per the germline V gene, CDR1 is SGHNT and CDR2 is YYREEE (reference sequence). CDR3 in amino acids: CASSSESGRQETQYF. CDR3 in DNA: TGTGCCAGCAGCTCGGAATCCGGACGGCAAGAGACCCAGTACTTC.

V and J are TRBV30 and TRBJ2-7; D is ambiguous. This CDR3 is built from 15 residues. The V end was cut by 3 bases, the J end by 3 bases, with 18 bases between. Germline-derived CDR1 and CDR2 are GTSNPN and SVGIG (reference sequence). The DNA of the CDR3 is TGTGCCTGGAGACCTCCTCCCGGACCTCTCTACGAGCAGTACTTC. Its protein is CAWRPPPGPLYEQYF.

There are a few counts of this clone. Different DNA sequences within this sample yield the same CDR3. The chain joins TRBV30 to TRBJ1-5; a weak D match, TRBD1 (5 bases). This CDR3 is built from 13 residues. V lost 0 bases to trimming and J lost 4 bases, with 7 bases between them. Germline CDR1 GTSNPN, CDR2 SVGIG (reference sequence). The CDR3 sequence: CAWSVKGNQPQHF. The DNA of the CDR3 is TGTGCCTGGAGTGTAAAGGGGAATCAGCCCCAGCATTTT.

The CDR3 bases are TGTGCCAGCAGCCAAACTCTGGGGGAGGGCACCGGGGAGCTGTTTTTT. This gives the protein CASSQTLGEGTGELFF. This chain uses TRBV4-2 with TRBJ2-2; TRBD2 matches at 7 bases. Looked up from germline, CDR1 is LGHNA and CDR2 is YNFKEQ. This CDR3 spans 16 amino acids. Trimming removed 2 bases from V and 4 bases from J; junction bases left unmatched: 7.

The rearrangement uses TRBV10-3 and TRBJ1-1; 10 nucleotides align to TRBD1. The CDR3 sequence is 15 residues long. V gave up 10 bases and J gave up 0 bases; unmatched junction bases: 8. From germline, CDR1 is ENHRY and CDR2 SYGVKD. The CDR3 loop is CASAGTGDLNTEAFF. Here the CDR3 DNA reads TGTGCCAGCGCCGGGACAGGGGATCTGAACACTGAAGCTTTCTTT.

The chain joins TRBV19 to TRBJ2-7; 9 bases agree with TRBD1. Germline V gene lookup returns CDR1 LNHDA and CDR2 SQIVND (reference sequence). The ends lost 5 bases at V and 1 base at J; junction bases unmatched: 6. The CDR3 covers 15 residues. The chain's CDR3 is CASSFPGQGSYEQYF. CDR3 DNA sequence: TGTGCCAGTAGTTTCCCGGGACAGGGTTCCTACGAGCAGTACTTC.